This T cell receptor (beta chain) was captured by sequencing in a study of blood T cells in healthy people across ages. With a J-beta primer mix and a sample-barcoded 5' primer, a second PCR ran 7 to 11 cycles. TCRdb itself ran the 5' RACE reads through MiXCR, one entry per CDR3 protein. The sample includes approximately 1.5 million distinct CDR3 sequences, around 36% of them seen just once. This clonotype has only a few counts. The length of the CDR3 is 15 residues. Trimming removed 0 bases from V and 7 bases from J, with 18 bases in between. Germline-derived CDR1 and CDR2 are DFQATT and SNEGSKA (reference sequence).

The chain combines TRBV20-1 with TRBJ1-1; D may be TRBD1 (5 bases). The TCR comes from a woman in her twenties or thirties in good health. The sequencing input was blood. The CDR3 DNA is TGCAGTGCTAGAGATCTCGTTCGGGGGTATGATGAAGCTTTCTTT. It yields the protein CSARDLVRGYDEAFF.